A single sample gave rise to the 28 T cell receptor beta chains below, sequenced in a study of cytomegalovirus exposure and HLA in healthy donors. Primers: 60 Vbeta forward and 13 Jbeta reverse. Clones were read by immunoSEQ multiplex PCR, and TCRdb kept only the in-frame ones, dropping some. The profile shows under 110,000 clones, less than 80% of them singletons. The sample comprised PBMCs. Receptor source: a man aged 55 to 70 in good health and CMV-seronegative.

This chain uses TRBV7-3 with TRBJ2-5; TRBD2 aligns across 8 bases. The germline V gene encodes CDR1 SGHTA and CDR2 FQGTGA. V lost 2 bases and J lost 3; bases outside the gene matches: 11. This CDR3 comprises 17 residues. CDR3 bases: TGTGCCAGCAGCTTACGGACGGGGGGGATTGAGGAAGAGACCCAGTACTTC. It translates to CASSLRTGGIEEETQYF.

V is TRBV4-3 and J is TRBJ2-5; D call uncertain. CDR3 length equals 13 residues. CDR1 LGHNA and CDR2 YSLEER come from the germline V gene. The germline V and J ends were trimmed by 0 bases and 2 bases, with 4 bases remaining between them. As DNA, the CDR3 is TGCGCCAGCAGCCAAGAACTTCAAGAGACCCAGTACTTC. Encoded protein: CASSQELQETQYF.

In the case of this clone: Other DNA sequences of this sample code for an identical CDR3. This chain links TRBV29-1 with TRBJ2-2; D gene unclear. The germline gives CDR1 SQVTM, CDR2 ANQGSEA. The CDR3 runs to 12 residues. Trimming cost V 7 bases and J 1 base, with 7 bases left between them. The CDR3 reads CSARLNTGELFF. CDR3 bases: TGCAGCGCCCGGTTGAACACCGGGGAGCTGTTTTTT.

The rearrangement uses TRBV29-1 and TRBJ1-5; 7 nucleotides align to TRBD1. Germline CDR1 is SQVTM and CDR2 is ANQGSEA. J lost 3 bases, V lost 6 bases, and 17 bases had no gene match. The CDR3 extends over 17 amino acids. CDR3 DNA sequence: TGCAGCGTCCTCGTCAATCCGGCGGGACAGCCCAATCAGCCCCAGCATTTT. Its translation is CSVLVNPAGQPNQPQHF.

The CDR3 region is CASTKLDRGDQHF. CDR3 in DNA: TGTGCCAGCACCAAACTCGACAGGGGGGACCAGCATTTT. V usage is TRBV6-5 and J usage is TRBJ1-5; TRBD1 aligns across 9 bases. The CDR3 runs to 13 residues. CDR1 and CDR2 (germline): MNHEY, SVGAGI. V dropped 7 bases and J dropped 12; count of bases not matched to a gene: 10.

This clone was observed a few times. V and J are TRBV5-4 and TRBJ2-6, with a weak D call TRBD1 (5 bases). Between the trimmed V and J ends, which lost 4 bases and 0 bases, there was a span of 5 bases. Germline assignment: CDR1 SGHNT and CDR2 YYREEE (reference sequence). The CDR3 has 14 amino acids. The CDR3: CASSGASGANVLTF. The CDR3 nucleotides are TGTGCCAGCAGCGGGGCCTCTGGGGCCAACGTCCTGACTTTC.

The rearrangement links TRBV7-2 to TRBJ2-1; 11 bases fit TRBD2. The CDR3 extends over 15 amino acids. Germline CDR1 is SGHTA and CDR2 is FQGNSA. Trimming removed 4 bases from V and 4 bases from J; junction bases left unmatched: 3. The CDR3 bases are TGTGCCAGCAGCTCGGGACTAGCGGTTTACAATGAGCAGTTCTTC. Residues: CASSSGLAVYNEQFF.

The J gene is TRBJ1-6, the V gene TRBV5-1, with 8 positions matching TRBD1. The CDR3 runs to 14 residues. The ends lost 4 bases at V and 7 bases at J; junction bases unmatched: 4. CDR1 and CDR2 (germline): SGHRS, YFSETQ. CDR3 nucleotide sequence: TGCGCCAGCAGCCCCGGACAGGGAAATTCACCCCTCCACTTT. Amino acid sequence: CASSPGQGNSPLHF. Full variable domain (remainder filled in from reference TRBV5-1 and TRBJ1-6): KAGVTQTPRYLIKTRGQQVTLSCSPISGHRSVSWYQQTPGQGLQFLFEYFSETQRNKGNFPGRFSGRQFSNSRSEMNVSTLELGDSALYLCASSPGQGNSPLHFGNGTRLTVT.

The chain employs TRBV5-1 and TRBJ1-1; a possible D gene is TRBD1 (5 bases). Trimming stripped 2 bases from V and 2 bases from J, with 13 bases between. In germline, CDR1 is SGHRS, CDR2 YFSETQ. The CDR3 runs to 15 residues. This chain's CDR3 is CASSFSRVGNTEAFF. CDR3 DNA sequence: TGCGCCAGCAGCTTTTCCAGGGTAGGAAACACTGAAGCTTTCTTT. The full variable domain, with the rest looked up from reference TRBV5-1 and TRBJ1-1, is KAGVTQTPRYLIKTRGQQVTLSCSPISGHRSVSWYQQTPGQGLQFLFEYFSETQRNKGNFPGRFSGRQFSNSRSEMNVSTLELGDSALYLCASSFSRVGNTEAFFGQGTRLTVV.

The rearrangement joins TRBV19 to TRBJ2-2; the match to TRBD2 covers 10 bases. Germline CDR1 reads LNHDA; CDR2 reads SQIVND (reference sequence). The length of the CDR3 is 17 residues. V shed 5 bases and J 4 bases; nucleotides not matched to a gene: 10. CDR3 in amino acids: CASSVAGGSLGTGELFF. CDR3 DNA sequence: TGTGCCAGTAGTGTAGCGGGGGGCAGTCTTGGCACCGGGGAGCTGTTTTTT.

The rearrangement links TRBV19 to TRBJ1-5, with a weak D call TRBD1 (6 bases). The CDR3 covers 14 residues. The germline V gene has CDR1 LNHDA and CDR2 SQIVND (reference sequence). Trimming pared 7 bases from V and 4 bases from J, leaving 14 bases between. For the CDR3, the DNA is TGTGCCAGTATTCAGGGGATCGGTAATCAGCCCCAGCATTTT. This gives the protein CASIQGIGNQPQHF.

The chain couples TRBV5-6 to TRBJ1-5; TRBD1 agrees at 7 bases. This CDR3 is built from 15 residues. The germline V gene encodes CDR1 SGHDT and CDR2 YYEEEE. The J segment lost 4 bases and the V segment lost 1 base, leaving 5 bases of the junction unmatched. CDR3 sequence: CASSLYGTANQPQHF. The CDR3 region has the DNA TGTGCCAGCAGCTTGTATGGGACAGCAAATCAGCCCCAGCATTTT.

The chain is built from TRBV5-3 and TRBJ2-7; TRBD1 matches at 7 bases. TRBV5-3 is reported as an ORF; its role is uncertain. There are 13 residues in the CDR3. J lost 5 bases, V lost 2 bases, and 4 bases had no gene match. CDR3 region: CARSFRTGHEQYF. CDR3 nucleotide sequence: TGTGCCAGAAGCTTTCGGACAGGTCACGAGCAGTACTTC.

V usage is TRBV4-1 and J usage is TRBJ1-5, with 7 bases matching TRBD1. Germline trimming cut 0 bases from V and 6 bases from J; bases unmatched to any gene: 5. The CDR3 consists of 15 residues. Germline V CDR1 and CDR2: MGHRA, YSYEKL. CDR3 sequence reads: CASSQDIAGGQPQHF. CDR3 DNA sequence: TGCGCCAGCAGCCAAGATATAGCAGGGGGTCAGCCCCAGCATTTT.

This clone was seen just once. The chain carries TRBV7-2 and TRBJ2-5, with a tentative D call TRBD1 (5 bases). V was clipped by 1 base and J by 5 bases, with 14 bases between them. Per germline, CDR1 SGHTA and CDR2 FQGNSA. The CDR3 extends over 15 amino acids. The CDR3 here is CASSLVGVSLETQYF. DNA for the CDR3: TGTGCCAGCAGCTTAGTAGGGGTGAGCTTGGAGACCCAGTACTTC.

The chain is built from TRBV5-1 and TRBJ1-1; a weak D match, TRBD1 (5 bases). This CDR3 region has 14 residues. V was clipped by 2 bases and J by 5 bases, with 13 bases between them. Germline CDR1 and CDR2: SGHRS and YFSETQ. This chain's CDR3 is CASSFTPGITEAFF. The CDR3 DNA is TGCGCCAGCAGCTTCACGCCAGGGATAACTGAAGCTTTCTTT.

In DNA form, the CDR3 reads TGTGCCTGGAGTGCCCTGGGGGGGCTGGACGGTAGGACAGATACGCAGTATTTT. This encodes CAWSALGGLDGRTDTQYF. The chain has TRBV30 and TRBJ2-3, with D possibly TRBD2 on 7 matching bases. V gave up 1 base and J gave up 3 bases, with 23 bases separating them. This CDR3 contains 18 residues. Germline V gene data show CDR1 as GTSNPN and CDR2 as SVGIG (reference sequence).

The J gene is TRBJ1-2, the V gene TRBV5-1; TRBD1 matches 7 bases. The CDR3 runs to 15 residues. V dropped 4 bases and J dropped 4; count of bases not matched to a gene: 10. CDR1 is SGHRS and CDR2 is YFSETQ in the germline V gene. CDR3 nucleotides: TGCGCCAGCAGCATTGACAGGGAACCATCCTATGGCTACACCTTC. It specifies CASSIDREPSYGYTF.

V usage is TRBV2 and J usage is TRBJ1-4; the D gene is possibly TRBD1 (5 bases). CDR1 SNHLY and CDR2 FYNNEI come from the germline V gene. This CDR3 has 15 amino acids. Trimming removed 0 bases from V and 3 bases from J, with 8 bases in between. Written as DNA, the CDR3 is TGTGCCAGCAGTGAAGCGGGGCTTGCTAATGAAAAACTGTTTTTT. Residues: CASSEAGLANEKLFF.

The chain joins TRBV9 to TRBJ2-3, with D maybe TRBD2 (6 bases). Germline lookup yields CDR1 SGDLS and CDR2 YYNGEE. Trimming took 3 bases from V and 9 from J, leaving 17 bases between them. CDR3 size: 14 residues. CDR3 loop: CASSGRGGPRTQYF. CDR3 coding DNA: TGTGCCAGCAGCGGGCGGGGAGGCCCTCGCACGCAGTATTTT.

V gene TRBV9 combines with J gene TRBJ1-1; TRBD1 agrees at 9 bases. The V gene end was trimmed by 5 bases and the J gene end by 4 bases; junction bases not matched to a gene: 6. In germline, CDR1 is SGDLS, CDR2 YYNGEE. The CDR3 spans 14 residues. The CDR3 DNA is TGTGCCAGCAGTCTGGAGGGACAGGGCACTGAAGCTTTCTTT. Protein: CASSLEGQGTEAFF.

The chain links TRBV27 to TRBJ2-5; 9 bases match TRBD2. V dropped 7 bases and J dropped 3; count of bases not matched to a gene: 12. The CDR3 is 16 residues long. Germline values: CDR1 MNHEY, CDR2 SMNVEV (reference sequence). CDR3: CASIPAAGGPEETQYF. CDR3 nucleotide sequence: TGTGCCAGCATCCCCGCGGCGGGGGGGCCGGAAGAGACCCAGTACTTC.

The chain couples TRBV28 to TRBJ2-1, with 9 bases aligning to TRBD1. Germline V gives CDR1 MDHEN, CDR2 SYDVKM. V lost 4 bases and J lost 4; bases outside the gene matches: 14. The CDR3 consists of 18 residues. The CDR3 DNA is TGTGCCAGCAGTTCACCCGCTGCAAACAGGGGGCCGTACAATGAGCAGTTCTTC. This translates into CASSSPAANRGPYNEQFF. The whole variable domain, remainder taken from reference TRBV28 and TRBJ2-1, is DVKVTQSSRYLVKRTGEKVFLECVQDMDHENMFWYRQDPGLGLRLIYFSYDVKMKEKGDIPEGYSVSREKKERFSLILESASTNQTSMYLCASSSPAANRGPYNEQFFGPGTRLTVL.

The chain joins TRBV19 to TRBJ2-1; 7 bases agree with TRBD2. From germline, CDR1 is LNHDA and CDR2 SQIVND (reference sequence). The V gene end was trimmed by 3 bases and the J gene end by 8 bases; junction bases not matched to a gene: 10. The CDR3 runs 15 residues. This CDR3 reads CASSIGGRGGYEQFF. The DNA for the CDR3 is TGTGCCAGTAGTATCGGAGGGAGGGGTGGATATGAGCAGTTCTTC. The full variable domain, completed using reference TRBV19 and TRBJ2-1, is DGGITQSPKYLFRKEGQNVTLSCEQNLNHDAMYWYRQDPGQGLRLIYYSQIVNDFQKGDIAEGYSVSREKKESFPLTVTSAQKNPTAFYLCASSIGGRGGYEQFFGPGTRLTVL.

V and J are TRBV4-2 and TRBJ2-5; tentative D call: TRBD1 (6 bases). Germline V lookup: CDR1 LGHNA, CDR2 YNFKEQ. V gave up 5 bases and J gave up 2 bases, with 12 bases separating them. CDR3 size: 14 residues. This chain's CDR3 is CASSKTGIQETQYF. For the CDR3, the DNA is TGTGCCAGCAGCAAGACAGGAATTCAAGAGACCCAGTACTTC.

The chain joins TRBV15 to TRBJ1-2; D unclear. Germline values: CDR1 LNHNV, CDR2 YYDKDF (reference sequence). This CDR3 spans 12 amino acids. Trimming left V 5 bases short and J 5 bases short, with 9 bases between. CDR3 protein: CATSPTEYGYTF. In nucleotides, the CDR3 is TGTGCCACCAGCCCCACAGAATATGGCTACACCTTC.

The J gene is TRBJ1-3, the V gene TRBV5-1, with 10 bases that match TRBD1. Per the germline V gene, CDR1 is SGHRS and CDR2 is YFSETQ. V shed 5 bases, J shed 4 bases, and the junction held 9 bases outside the gene matches. This CDR3 comprises 16 residues. Here the CDR3 reads CASRYGTGEVGNTIYF. The CDR3 region has the DNA TGCGCCAGCAGATACGGGACAGGGGAAGTAGGAAACACCATATATTTT.

This chain links TRBV28 with TRBJ2-7, with D perhaps TRBD2 (6 bases). This CDR3 has 11 residues. Germline V gives CDR1 MDHEN, CDR2 SYDVKM. V gave up 8 bases and J gave up 1 base, with 6 bases separating them. The CDR3 bases are TGTGCCAGCGGGGGGTCCTACGAGCAGTACGTC. Translated, it gives CASGGSYEQYV.